Listed here are 15 T cell receptor beta chains from one sample, sequenced in a study of blood T cell repertoires in COVID-19. Only in-frame clones appear in the TCRdb table, and some are missing; sequencing was by immunoSEQ multiplex PCR. The table shows around 400,000 clones, with around 87% occurring only once. The sequenced sample consisted of peripheral blood. The receptors come from a woman in her sixties or seventies with COVID-19, enrolled during active disease.

The chain combines TRBV2 with TRBJ2-7; possible D gene TRBD2, 5 bases. Germline V CDR1 and CDR2: SNHLY, FYNNEI. The length of the CDR3 is 12 residues. Trimming shortened V by 11 bases and J by 0 bases, and 11 bases separated the two germline ends. CDR3 in DNA: TGTGCCGGAGGCAGGAACTCCTACGAGCAGTACTTC. Translation gives CAGGRNSYEQYF.

V and J are TRBV5-4 and TRBJ2-5; D is uncertain. Trimming shortened V by 0 bases and J by 2 bases, and 5 bases separated the two germline ends. The V gene's germline CDR1 is SGHNT and CDR2 YYREEE (reference sequence). The CDR3 loop spans 13 amino acids. The CDR3 loop is CASSLDWQETQYF. DNA for the CDR3: TGTGCCAGCAGCTTGGACTGGCAAGAGACCCAGTACTTC.

CDR3 DNA sequence: TGTGCCAGCTCGTTAGCGGGACCCGGGGAGCTGTTTTTT. Translated, it gives CASSLAGPGELFF. V is TRBV7-3 and J is TRBJ2-2; 8 bases line up with TRBD2. Germline values: CDR1 SGHTA, CDR2 FQGTGA. V shed 8 bases and J 6 bases; nucleotides not matched to a gene: 5. This CDR3 has 13 amino acids.

The V call is TRBV12-5, the J call TRBJ2-7, with TRBD1 matching 9 bases. This CDR3 has 13 amino acids. Trimming removed 5 bases from V and 4 bases from J; junction bases left unmatched: 3. The germline V gene has CDR1 LGHNT and CDR2 FRNRAP. CDR3 sequence (DNA): TGTGCTAGTGGTCGACAGGGGGTGTACGAGCAGTACTTC. Translation: CASGRQGVYEQYF.

This clone occurred a few times. This chain links TRBV7-3 with TRBJ1-1, with a weak D call TRBD1 (5 bases). Trimming took 5 bases from V and 8 from J, leaving 15 bases between them. The CDR3 sequence is 13 residues long. Germline V lookup: CDR1 SGHTA, CDR2 FQGTGA. Here the CDR3 DNA reads TGTGCCAGCAGCGCACTGGGGCGCCAAGAAGCTTTCTTT. Translation: CASSALGRQEAFF.

The CDR3 sequence is CASSQGWLAGLSTDTQYF. Here the CDR3 DNA reads TGTGCCAGCAGCCAAGGTTGGCTAGCGGGGCTTAGCACAGATACGCAGTATTTT. The V gene is TRBV3-1 (or the pseudogene TRBV3-2), the J gene TRBJ2-3; 9 bases are a match to TRBD2. The germline V gene has CDR1 LGHDT and CDR2 YNNKEL (reference sequence). V lost 1 base to trimming and J lost 0 bases; unmatched junction nucleotides: 8. The CDR3 contains 18 residues.

The count of this clone is one. The chain links TRBV28 to TRBJ1-2; TRBD1 matches 7 bases. This CDR3 is 16 amino acids long. Per germline, CDR1 MDHEN and CDR2 SYDVKM. The V segment lost 0 bases and the J segment 8 bases; nucleotides outside the gene matches: 12. CDR3 nucleotides: TGTGCCAGCAGTTTATGGGTCTCTGGGACAGCGGACGGCTACACCTTC. This encodes CASSLWVSGTADGYTF.

This chain joins TRBV5-4 and TRBJ1-5; D remains ambiguous. CDR1 and CDR2 (germline): SGHNT, YYREEE (reference sequence). This CDR3 spans 13 amino acids. V was shortened by 0 bases and J by 6 bases, with 7 bases between the two germline ends. The CDR3 coding sequence is TGTGCCAGCAGCTTGGAGGGAGGTCAGCCCCAGCATTTT. Its translation is CASSLEGGQPQHF.

The chain joins TRBV7-8 to TRBJ1-5; no definite D call. V was clipped by 3 bases and J by 6 bases, with 15 bases between them. CDR3 length: 15 residues. In germline, CDR1 is SGHVS, CDR2 FQNEAQ. The CDR3 protein is CASSFSRGTAQPQHF. CDR3 DNA: TGTGCCAGCAGCTTCTCGCGGGGTACGGCTCAGCCCCAGCATTTT.

This clone was seen at least ten times. V gene TRBV28 combines with J gene TRBJ2-1; 8 bases are shared with TRBD1. There are 15 residues in the CDR3. CDR1 and CDR2 from the germline V gene are MDHEN and SYDVKM. V lost 5 bases, J lost 8 bases, and 11 bases stayed unmatched. The CDR3 reads CASSQGASGIDEQFF. CDR3 nucleotide sequence: TGTGCCAGCAGTCAGGGGGCATCGGGTATCGATGAGCAGTTCTTC.

The J gene is TRBJ2-2, the V gene TRBV9; a possible D gene is TRBD2 (7 bases). V was clipped by 4 bases and J by 3 bases, with 13 bases between them. The CDR3 is 15 residues long. Germline V gives CDR1 SGDLS, CDR2 YYNGEE. CDR3: CASSPRGRDTGELFF. The CDR3 nucleotides are TGTGCCAGCAGCCCAAGGGGGAGGGACACCGGGGAGCTGTTTTTT. The full variable domain, completed using reference TRBV9 and TRBJ2-2, is DSGVTQTPKHLITATGQRVTLRCSPRSGDLSVYWYQQSLDQGLQFLIQYYNGEERAKGNILERFSAQQFPDLHSELNLSSLELGDSALYFCASSPRGRDTGELFFGEGSRLTVL.

The chain carries TRBV11-2 and TRBJ1-2, with D perhaps matching TRBD1 (6 bases). Deletions cut 4 bases from V and 8 bases from J, with 17 bases between. The germline gives CDR1 SGHAT, CDR2 FQNNGV. The CDR3 length is 14 residues. This chain's CDR3 is CASSSDRGTGGYTF. The CDR3 DNA sequence: TGTGCCAGCAGCTCGGATAGGGGAACAGGGGGCTACACCTTC.

V is TRBV27 and J is TRBJ2-7, with a tentative D call TRBD2 (6 bases). From germline, CDR1 is MNHEY and CDR2 SMNVEV (reference sequence). This CDR3 region has 13 residues. V lost 4 bases, J lost 3 bases, and 10 bases lay in between. The CDR3 loop reads CASSYGGYYEQYF. The CDR3 bases are TGTGCCAGCAGTTATGGGGGGTACTACGAGCAGTACTTC.

The rearrangement uses TRBV19 and TRBJ2-1; a possible D gene is TRBD2 (6 bases). CDR3 length: 14 amino acids. Trimming removed 3 bases from V and 3 bases from J, with 9 bases in between. Germline CDR1 is LNHDA and CDR2 is SQIVND (reference sequence). CDR3 nucleotide sequence: TGTGCCAGTAGTATTGCGGGGATCTACAATGAGCAGTTCTTC. Encoded protein: CASSIAGIYNEQFF.

Note on this clone: Mismatch with germline at one junction end may stem from a read error. The chain joins TRBV7-2 to TRBJ1-5; 12 nucleotides line up with TRBD1. This CDR3 region has 15 residues. Germline CDR1 SGHTA, CDR2 FQGNSA. The CDR3, as DNA: TGTGCCAGCAACCCCGGGACAGGGGGCAACCAGCCCCAGCATTTT. Amino acids: CASNPGTGGNQPQHF.